This TCR beta chain stems from a study of T cells expressing NK-cell markers. Using the 5' RACE reads, TCRdb records one entry per CDR3 protein without DNA. The sample data list 200,000 to 300,000 distinct CDR3 sequences. Details on this clonotype: The antigen is unknown.

Study observations and caveats: The leading position in the CD3+CD56-NKG2C+ fraction of several donors also went to these clonotypes.

Per the germline V gene, CDR1 is SEHNR and CDR2 is FQNEAQ (reference sequence). The CDR3 loop spans 16 amino acids. The source is a woman between 18 and 70 years old in good health. Input material: blood T cells: a sorted CD56 or NKG2C T cell subset, CD4+ or CD8+ T cells, or bulk PBMC T cells (not recorded which). The chain is built from TRBV7-9 and TRBJ1-5; TCRdb proposes TRBD1, but this gene call is untestable without DNA. CDR3 protein: CASSFPDIQGNQPQHF. Full variable domain (missing parts from reference TRBV7-9 and TRBJ1-5): DTGVSQNPRHKITKRGQNVTFRCDPISEHNRLYWYRQTLGQGPEFLTYFQNEAQLEKSRLLSDRFSAERPKGSFSTLEIQRTEQGDSAMYLCASSFPDIQGNQPQHFGDGTRLSIL.